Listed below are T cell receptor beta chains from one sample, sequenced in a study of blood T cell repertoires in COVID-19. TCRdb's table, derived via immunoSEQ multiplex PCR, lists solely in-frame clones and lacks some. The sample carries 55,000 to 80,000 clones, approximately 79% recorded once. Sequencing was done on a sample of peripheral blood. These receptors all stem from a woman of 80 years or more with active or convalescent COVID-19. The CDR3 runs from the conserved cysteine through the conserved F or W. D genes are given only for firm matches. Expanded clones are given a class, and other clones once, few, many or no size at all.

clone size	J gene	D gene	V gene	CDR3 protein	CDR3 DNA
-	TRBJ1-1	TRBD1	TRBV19	CASREGQLNTEAFF	TGTGCCAGCCGAGAGGGACAGTTGAACACTGAAGCTTTCTTT
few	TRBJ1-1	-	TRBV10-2	CASSESKSQGRAFF	TGCGCCAGCAGTGAGTCGAAAAGTCAGGGGCGAGCTTTCTTT
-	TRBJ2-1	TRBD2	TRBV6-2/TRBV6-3	CASSNGGEQFF	TGTGCCAGCAGTAACGGGGGGGAGCAGTTCTTC
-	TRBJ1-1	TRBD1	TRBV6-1	CASSEVPSTGGTEAFF	TGTGCCAGCAGTGAAGTCCCGTCGACAGGGGGCACTGAAGCTTTCTTT
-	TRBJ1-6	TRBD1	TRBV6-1	CASSDGTGSWSPLHF	TGTGCCAGCAGTGACGGGACAGGGAGTTGGTCACCCCTCCACTTT
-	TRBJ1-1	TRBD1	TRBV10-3	CATSVRGQNTEAFF	TGTGCCACGTCGGTCAGGGGGCAAAACACTGAAGCTTTCTTT
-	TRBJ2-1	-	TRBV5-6	CASTTGPAGALNNEQFF	TGTGCCAGCACCACTGGACCGGCGGGGGCCCTAAACAATGAGCAGTTCTTC
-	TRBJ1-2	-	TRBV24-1	CATTMGRATYGYTF	TGTGCCACCACAATGGGCAGGGCAACCTATGGCTACACCTTC
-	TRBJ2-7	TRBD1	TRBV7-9	CASSHSGTVVHEQYF	TGTGCCAGCAGCCACTCCGGGACAGTGGTTCACGAGCAGTACTTC
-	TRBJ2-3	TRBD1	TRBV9	CAQKVVDRGRTDTQYF	TGTGCCCAAAAGGTGGTTGACAGGGGGCGCACAGATACGCAGTATTTT
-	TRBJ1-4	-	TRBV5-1	CASTLGGETTNEKLFF	TGCGCCAGCACTTTGGGAGGGGAGACAACTAATGAAAAACTGTTTTTT
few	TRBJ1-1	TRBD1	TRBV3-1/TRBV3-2	CASSQGGTARAEAFF	TGTGCCAGCAGCCAAGGTGGGACAGCTAGGGCTGAAGCTTTCTTT
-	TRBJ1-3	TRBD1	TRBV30	CAWSVYRGSGNTIYF	TGTGCCTGGAGTGTGTACAGGGGGTCTGGAAACACCATATATTTT
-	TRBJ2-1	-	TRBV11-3	CASSLGSQRNEQFF	TGTGCCAGCAGCTTAGGTAGTCAGCGCAATGAGCAGTTCTTC
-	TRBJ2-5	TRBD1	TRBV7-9	CASSPGQGMWETQYF	TGTGCCAGCAGCCCTGGACAGGGGATGTGGGAGACCCAGTACTTC
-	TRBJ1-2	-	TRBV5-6	CASSSSRDTYGYTF	TGTGCCAGCAGCTCCAGCCGGGACACCTATGGCTACACCTTC
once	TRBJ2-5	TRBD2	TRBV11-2	CASSLVPSGGAETQYF	TGTGCCAGCAGCTTAGTTCCTAGCGGGGGGGCAGAGACCCAGTACTTC
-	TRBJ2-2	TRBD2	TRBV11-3	CASSLWRGSNAGELFF	TGTGCCAGCAGCTTATGGCGGGGGTCCAATGCCGGGGAGCTGTTTTTT
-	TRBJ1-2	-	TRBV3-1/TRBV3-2	CASSQGPGDYTF	TGTGCCAGCAGCCAAGGCCCAGGGGACTACACCTTC
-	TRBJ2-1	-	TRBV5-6	CASSVLDSRNAYNEQFF	TGTGCCAGCAGCGTATTGGACAGCCGAAATGCCTACAATGAGCAGTTCTTC
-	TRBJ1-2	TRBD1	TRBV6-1	CASSEIQGTGGHGYTF	TGTGCCAGCAGTGAAATACAGGGGACAGGGGGGCATGGCTACACCTTC
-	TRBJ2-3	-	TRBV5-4	CASSTGHYTDTQYF	TGTGCCAGCAGCACGGGACATTACACAGATACGCAGTATTTT
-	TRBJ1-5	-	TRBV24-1	CATSDRGDQPQHF	TGTGCCACCAGTGACCGCGGCGATCAGCCCCAGCATTTT
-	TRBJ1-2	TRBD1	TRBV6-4	CASRGSHRGHYGYTF	TGCGCCAGCAGGGGAAGCCACAGGGGCCACTATGGCTACACCTTC
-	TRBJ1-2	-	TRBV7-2	CASSLGGYYGYTF	TGTGCCAGCAGCTTAGGAGGGTATTATGGCTACACCTTC
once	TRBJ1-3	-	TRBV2	CASSAPGGAGNTIYF	TGTGCCAGCAGCGCCCCGGGGGGTGCCGGAAACACCATATATTTT
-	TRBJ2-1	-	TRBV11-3	CASSLSTRFYEQFF	TGTGCCAGCAGCTTATCGACTAGGTTCTATGAGCAGTTCTTC